This T cell receptor (beta chain) was observed in a study of T cells in Graves' hyperthyroidism and ophthalmopathy. TCR beta CDR3 regions were amplified from RNA. The HTBI set primed first-round TCR CDR3 RT-PCR. TCRdb processed the multiplex PCR reads anew with MiXCR; each CDR3 protein has one entry. The sample holds approximately 590,000 distinct CDR3 sequences; under 60% are singletons and the top ten take 6.5% to 9%. On this clonotype: Its antigen is unidentified.

Trimming removed 5 bases from V and 0 bases from J; junction bases left unmatched: 9. The CDR3 is 17 residues long. Germline V lookup: CDR1 SEHNR, CDR2 FQNEAQ (reference sequence). Calling Graves' hyperthyroidism stable meant ophthalmopathy did not progress within 18 months. General study points: The majority of expanded thyroid clonotypes above 0.001 also appeared in blood. It was a median around seven months before onset that the model predicted ophthalmopathy.

The TCR was taken from a woman between 18 and 29 years old with Graves' hyperthyroidism. J is TRBJ2-7 and V is TRBV7-9; 11 nucleotides align to TRBD2. What was sequenced was peripheral blood or thyroid tissue (not recorded which). Here the CDR3 DNA reads TGTGCCAGCAGCCAACGGGCGGGACTAGCGGACTCCTACGAGCAGTACTTC. Protein product: CASSQRAGLADSYEQYF.